The clone carrying this T cell receptor (beta chain) showed up many times. Antigen: not known. Between the trimmed V and J ends, which lost 4 bases and 5 bases, there was a span of 6 bases. This CDR3 region has 12 residues. The data derive from a study of T cell repertoires in cytomegalovirus infection. About the study: It was the public TCR beta signatures that indicated both CMV infection and matching HLA type.

TCRdb ran MiXCR on the reads and lists one entry per CDR3 protein. The repertoire holds around 550,000 distinct CDR3 sequences, approximately 25% seen once, with 13% in the top ten. Points from the study as a whole: The cumulative frequency of public TCR beta families identified carriers of CMV plus the relevant HLA. It was HLA-C-restricted CMV-specific TCR beta clonotypes that dominated the response ex vivo.

This chain links TRBV12-3 or TRBV12-4 with TRBJ2-1; D unresolved. The material sequenced was PBMCs. The TCR sequence derives from a human donor in good health (CMV status not recorded). Some clones in this sample may be carry-over from other donors' samples. The CDR3 nucleotides are TGTGCCAGCAGTTCATCCAACAATGAGCAGTTCTTC. Its translation is CASSSSNNEQFF.